This T cell receptor beta chain was identified in a study of blood T cell repertoires in COVID-19. This clone was seen a handful of times. In the original analysis: It was from reference gene primer amplification that nucleated cell counts were estimated. Sequenced by immunoSEQ multiplex PCR; TCRdb stores in-frame clones only, minus some. The V and J calls and clone size come from that table; D and trimming were worked out from the DNA. The data contain some 91,000 clones, over 75% of them singletons. The CDR3 runs to 13 residues. In germline, CDR1 is ENHRY, CDR2 SYGVKD. The ends were cut back, 3 bases at V and 6 bases at J, with 9 bases in the middle.

V usage is TRBV10-3 and J usage is TRBJ1-5; possible D gene TRBD1, 6 bases. Sequenced sample: peripheral blood. This TCR was sampled from a man in his 70s with acute or convalescent COVID-19. This CDR3 is CAISDRGGQPQHF. Here the CDR3 DNA reads TGTGCCATCAGTGACAGGGGTGGTCAGCCCCAGCATTTT.